The 13 T cell receptor beta chains given below trace back to one sample, sequenced in a study of blood T cell repertoires in COVID-19 (TCRdb year 2020). Receptors were amplified or captured by the immunoSEQ multiplex PCR assay. In its TCRdb copy, this immuneACCESS table keeps in-frame sequences only and misses some clones. Where compared with another copy, unresolved V genes explain less than half of these, and the others have no known cause. The sample table lists some 320,000 clones, approximately 89% of them with a count of one. The ten largest clones capture 2.9% of the sample. Sequences were obtained from PBMCs or T cells enriched from blood (not recorded which). Source of these receptors: a woman between 50 and 59 years old who had been exposed to COVID-19.

The chain recombines TRBV25-1 with TRBJ1-1; D remains ambiguous. The V end was cut by 3 bases, the J end by 0 bases, with 8 bases between. The CDR3 is 14 residues long. Germline V gene data show CDR1 as MGHDK and CDR2 as SYGVNS. The CDR3 DNA is TGTGCCAGCAGTGACCCGGCGGTGAACACTGAAGCTTTCTTT. Translation: CASSDPAVNTEAFF.

The chain combines TRBV19 with TRBJ2-2; a possible D gene is TRBD2 (5 bases). CDR3 length equals 15 residues. Germline V lookup: CDR1 LNHDA, CDR2 SQIVND (reference sequence). V lost 6 bases, J lost 0 bases, and 11 bases lay in between. The CDR3 bases are TGTGCCAGTAGAGAGGGCAGAGCGAACACCGGGGAGCTGTTTTTT. This encodes CASREGRANTGELFF. Full variable domain (missing parts from reference TRBV19 and TRBJ2-2): DGGITQSPKYLFRKEGQNVTLSCEQNLNHDAMYWYRQDPGQGLRLIYYSQIVNDFQKGDIAEGYSVSREKKESFPLTVTSAQKNPTAFYLCASREGRANTGELFFGEGSRLTVL.

The CDR3 region has the DNA TGTGCCTGGAGCGGGACATTGAACACTGAAGCTTTCTTT. Amino acid sequence: CAWSGTLNTEAFF. This chain links TRBV30 with TRBJ1-1, with D maybe TRBD1 (6 bases). V gave up 3 bases and J gave up 0 bases, with 8 bases separating them. Per the germline V gene, CDR1 is GTSNPN and CDR2 is SVGIG (reference sequence). CDR3 length: 13 amino acids.

This chain joins TRBV5-6 and TRBJ2-7; D is perhaps TRBD1 (5 bases). CDR1 and CDR2 (germline): SGHDT, YYEEEE. The ends were cut back, 0 bases at V and 0 bases at J, with 10 bases in the middle. The CDR3 contains 15 residues. The CDR3 spells CASSLGSGHSYEQYF. In nucleotides, the CDR3 is TGTGCCAGCAGCTTGGGTTCAGGACACTCCTACGAGCAGTACTTC.

This sequence joins TRBV19 and TRBJ2-5; tentative D call: TRBD1 (6 bases). Germline assignment: CDR1 LNHDA and CDR2 SQIVND (reference sequence). V lost 5 bases and J 4 bases, leaving 23 bases between the germline ends. This CDR3 region has 17 residues. The DNA for the CDR3 is TGTGCCAGTAGTTCATCCCTGTCCACAGGGTTGGTAGAGACCCAGTACTTC. It is translated as CASSSSLSTGLVETQYF. Using reference TRBV19 and TRBJ2-5 for the parts outside the CDR3, the full variable domain is DGGITQSPKYLFRKEGQNVTLSCEQNLNHDAMYWYRQDPGQGLRLIYYSQIVNDFQKGDIAEGYSVSREKKESFPLTVTSAQKNPTAFYLCASSSSLSTGLVETQYFGPGTRLLVL.

This rearrangement joins TRBV24-1 to TRBJ2-7; 9 positions agree with TRBD1. Germline assignment: CDR1 KGHDR and CDR2 SFDVKD. The CDR3 totals 15 residues. With 3 bases clipped from V and 5 bases from J, the junction kept 7 bases outside the gene matches. This CDR3 reads CATSDTGTGSHEQYF. The CDR3 DNA follows: TGTGCCACCAGTGATACCGGGACAGGGTCCCACGAGCAGTACTTC.

This clone has only one observation. This chain joins TRBV5-1 and TRBJ1-6; 9 positions agree with TRBD1. J was trimmed by 10 bases and V by 0 bases; bases with no gene match: 8. The length of the CDR3 is 16 residues. Germline CDR1 is SGHRS and CDR2 is YFSETQ. This chain's CDR3 is CASSLGTGASGSPLHF. Here the CDR3 DNA reads TGCGCCAGCAGCTTGGGGACAGGGGCGTCGGGATCACCCCTCCACTTT.

The chain employs TRBV5-1 and TRBJ1-1, with D uncertain. Germline-derived CDR1 and CDR2 are SGHRS and YFSETQ. The CDR3 is made up of 17 amino acids. V lost 1 base, J lost 1 base, and 17 bases lay in between. The CDR3 DNA reads TGCGCCAGCAGCTTGCCGGGAGGTCTAGCCTGGAACACTGAAGCTTTCTTT. It encodes CASSLPGGLAWNTEAFF.

The chain uses TRBV7-2 and TRBJ2-5; tentative D call: TRBD2 (5 bases). CDR3 length: 13 residues. V lost 3 bases and J lost 5, with 10 bases in between. Germline V gene data show CDR1 as SGHTA and CDR2 as FQGNSA. Here the CDR3 DNA reads TGTGCCAGCAGCTTTACGGGAAGGGAGACCCAGTACTTC. The encoded protein is CASSFTGRETQYF.

The V gene is TRBV11-3, the J gene TRBJ2-1, with TRBD1 matching over 7 bases. This CDR3 is built from 16 residues. CDR1 and CDR2 from the germline V gene are SGHNT and YENEEA. Trimming removed 5 bases from V and 0 bases from J; junction bases left unmatched: 7. This CDR3 reads CASSTHRGSSYNEQFF. CDR3 DNA: TGTGCCAGCAGCACTCACAGGGGAAGCTCCTACAATGAGCAGTTCTTC.

The chain employs TRBV5-4 and TRBJ2-7, with 14 bases lining up with TRBD2. The J segment lost 3 bases and the V segment lost 3 bases, leaving 2 bases of the junction unmatched. The CDR3 spans 15 residues. CDR1 and CDR2 from the germline V gene are SGHNT and YYREEE (reference sequence). The CDR3: CASSSGLAGGYEQYF. CDR3 coding DNA: TGTGCCAGCAGCTCAGGACTAGCGGGGGGCTACGAGCAGTACTTC. Full variable domain (outside the CDR3, taken from reference TRBV5-4 and TRBJ2-7): ETGVTQSPTHLIKTRGQQVTLRCSSQSGHNTVSWYQQALGQGPQFIFQYYREEENGRGNFPPRFSGLQFPNYSSELNVNALELDDSALYLCASSSGLAGGYEQYFGPGTRLTVT.

This chain links TRBV27 with TRBJ1-1; D unclear. The CDR3 contains 13 residues. Trimming removed 5 bases at V and 5 bases at J, with 12 bases between. The germline V gene encodes CDR1 MNHEY and CDR2 SMNVEV (reference sequence). The CDR3, as DNA: TGTGCCAGCAGTCCACGACAACTGACTGAAGCTTTCTTT. It encodes CASSPRQLTEAFF.

V usage is TRBV23-1 and J usage is TRBJ2-1; D gene uncertain. TRBV23-1 carries the ORF label, with uncertain function. The V gene lost 10 bases and the J gene lost 1 base, with 11 bases spanning the gap. The CDR3 totals 13 residues. CDR3 nucleotides: TGCGCCATCGATGTACTATCCTACAATGAGCAGTTCTTC. Encoded protein: CAIDVLSYNEQFF.